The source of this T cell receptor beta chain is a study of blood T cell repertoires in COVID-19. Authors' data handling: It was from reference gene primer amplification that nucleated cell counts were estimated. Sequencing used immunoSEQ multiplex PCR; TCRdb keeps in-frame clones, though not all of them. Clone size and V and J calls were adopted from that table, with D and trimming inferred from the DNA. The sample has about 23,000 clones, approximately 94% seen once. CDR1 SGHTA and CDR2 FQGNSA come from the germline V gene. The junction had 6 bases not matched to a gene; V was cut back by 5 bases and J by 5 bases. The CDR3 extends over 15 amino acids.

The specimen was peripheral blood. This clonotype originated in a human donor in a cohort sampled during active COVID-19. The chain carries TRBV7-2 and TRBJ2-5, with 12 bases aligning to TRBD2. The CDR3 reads CASSPRTSGAETQYF. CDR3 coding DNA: TGTGCCAGCAGCCCGAGGACTAGCGGGGCGGAGACCCAGTACTTC.